Described below is a single TCR beta chain sequence and its context. Its target is unknown. From 5'RACE with constant-segment primers came TCR alpha and TCR beta cDNA libraries that carried sample barcodes and UMIs. TCRdb re-called the 5' RACE reads through MiXCR, storing one row per CDR3 protein. Of about 470,000 distinct CDR3 sequences listed, around a sixth were seen once; the top ten hold 10% to 15%. Germline loops: CDR1 SGHTA, CDR2 FQGTGA. Trimming took 4 bases from V and 6 from J, leaving 10 bases between them. The CDR3 runs to 13 residues. This sample is drawn from a study of T-cell memory formation after mild COVID-19. Findings and caveats of the study: Contracting CD4+ clones were located mainly in CM and EM, and CD8+ clones in EMRA. In second-wave clones peaking day 37, SARS-CoV-2 specificity remained unconfirmed. Clones that contracted from day 15 to 85 had balanced CD4/CD8; later expanders were CD4+ biased.

The sequence came from an adult woman who had mild COVID-19 (a few samples of this study predate the infection). Cell type and time point are not known. J is TRBJ2-1 and V is TRBV7-3; a possible D gene is TRBD2 (6 bases). Sequencing was carried out using PBMCs or a T cell subset sorted from them (not recorded which). Written as DNA, the CDR3 is TGTGCCAGCAGCTCCACTAGCTTCAATGAGCAGTTCTTC. Its protein product is CASSSTSFNEQFF.